These T cell receptor beta chains were read from a single sample in a study of cytomegalovirus exposure and HLA in healthy donors. Repertoires were generated with immunoSEQ multiplex PCR, while TCRdb's copy carries only in-frame clones and drops some. Of roughly 190,000 clones in the sample, around 80% were seen once. Sequences were obtained from PBMCs. The receptors here all came from a woman aged 40 to 49 in good health and CMV-seronegative. The conserved cysteine and the conserved F or W are not part of the CDR3 here. Each record gives: CDR3 length, D gene, V gene, J gene, CDR3 protein. A D gene is named only where the DNA matches it firmly.

CDR3 length: 12
D gene: -
V gene: TRBV7-8
J gene: TRBJ2-3
CDR3 protein: ASSLGSSTDTQY

CDR3 length: 14
D gene: -
V gene: TRBV7-3
J gene: TRBJ1-2
CDR3 protein: ASSLNSGDDNYGYT

CDR3 length: 11
D gene: -
V gene: TRBV14
J gene: TRBJ1-2
CDR3 protein: ASSQVWGDGYT

CDR3 length: 12
D gene: -
V gene: TRBV28
J gene: TRBJ1-4
CDR3 protein: ASSPPTGVEKLF

CDR3 length: 11
D gene: -
V gene: TRBV6-1
J gene: TRBJ2-1
CDR3 protein: ASRLNLEGEQF

CDR3 length: 12
D gene: TRBD1
V gene: TRBV10-3
J gene: TRBJ1-1
CDR3 protein: AIGTGKLNTEAF

CDR3 length: 11
D gene: -
V gene: TRBV7-7
J gene: TRBJ2-3
CDR3 protein: ASSPSQADTQY

CDR3 length: 12
D gene: -
V gene: TRBV12-5
J gene: TRBJ2-2
CDR3 protein: ASGLVLGTGELF

CDR3 length: 13
D gene: TRBD2
V gene: TRBV19
J gene: TRBJ2-2
CDR3 protein: ASRWGTRLSGELF

CDR3 length: 14
D gene: -
V gene: TRBV28
J gene: TRBJ1-4
CDR3 protein: ASSLPTGGASEKLF

CDR3 length: 10
D gene: -
V gene: TRBV27
J gene: TRBJ1-2
CDR3 protein: ASSSNRDGYT

CDR3 length: 12
D gene: TRBD1
V gene: TRBV5-1
J gene: TRBJ1-1
CDR3 protein: ASSRQGMNTEAF

CDR3 length: 14
D gene: TRBD2
V gene: TRBV2
J gene: TRBJ2-5
CDR3 protein: ASSRLASSLGETQY

CDR3 length: 11
D gene: -
V gene: TRBV4-1
J gene: TRBJ1-5
CDR3 protein: ASSPLAFEPQH

CDR3 length: 13
D gene: TRBD1
V gene: TRBV9
J gene: TRBJ1-2
CDR3 protein: ASSYDRVLSYGYT